The 21 T cell receptor beta chains below all came from one sample that was sequenced in a study of blood T cell repertoires in COVID-19. Here immunoSEQ multiplex PCR was the method, and the copy in TCRdb shows in-frame clones only, minus some. The sample records 200,000 to 250,000 clones, around 83% being singletons. Sample: PBMCs or T cells enriched from blood (not recorded which). Receptors originate from a woman between 40 and 55 years old with acute COVID-19.

The chain employs TRBV19 and TRBJ2-7; D is uncertain. V lost 1 base to trimming and J lost 2 bases, with 6 bases between them. CDR1 is LNHDA, CDR2 SQIVND, per germline (reference sequence). CDR3 size: 13 residues. The CDR3 DNA sequence: TGTGCCAGTAGTATAGGTGTAACCTACGAGCAGTACTTC. It translates to CASSIGVTYEQYF.

This chain uses TRBV28 with TRBJ1-2; a weak D match, TRBD1 (6 bases). Germline V lookup: CDR1 MDHEN, CDR2 SYDVKM. Trimming shortened V by 2 bases and J by 4 bases, and 14 bases separated the two germline ends. The CDR3 loop spans 15 amino acids. CDR3 sequence reads: CASSLDPGQTYGYTF. The CDR3 DNA follows: TGTGCCAGCAGTTTAGACCCGGGACAAACCTATGGCTACACCTTC.

The chain combines TRBV7-2 with TRBJ2-1; TRBD2 agrees at 8 bases. The CDR3 length is 18 residues. The V and J ends lost 1 base and 8 bases, in that order; junction bases with no gene match: 16. Germline CDR1 is SGHTA and CDR2 is FQGNSA. DNA of the CDR3: TGTGCCAGCAGCTTAGGCTGGAGGTTGCGGGGGGAAGGGGATGAGCAGTTCTTC. It codes for CASSLGWRLRGEGDEQFF.

This clone has a single count. The V call is TRBV6-5, the J call TRBJ1-6; a weak D match, TRBD1 (6 bases). V shed 9 bases and J shed 7 bases, with 10 bases lying between them. The CDR3 sequence is 12 residues long. Germline assignment: CDR1 MNHEY and CDR2 SVGAGI. The CDR3 DNA reads TGTGCCAGTCGGACAGTCAATTCACCCCTCCACTTT. It is translated as CASRTVNSPLHF.

The CDR3 sequence is CASSLAGRYSNQPQHF. The DNA for the CDR3 is TGTGCCAGCAGCTTGGCAGGGCGTTATAGCAATCAGCCCCAGCATTTT. The chain is built from TRBV5-6 and TRBJ1-5; D is perhaps TRBD1 (5 bases). Per the germline V gene, CDR1 is SGHDT and CDR2 is YYEEEE. V was clipped by 0 bases and J by 0 bases, with 10 bases between them. The CDR3 totals 16 residues.

V and J are TRBV5-8 and TRBJ2-2; D might be TRBD2 (6 bases). Deletions cut 3 bases from V and 5 bases from J, with 23 bases between. This CDR3 region has 18 residues. Germline-derived CDR1 and CDR2 are SGHTS and YDEGEE. DNA for the CDR3: TGTGCCAGCAGCTCCGCTCGGCTAAGCGGAGGAGGGACCGGGGAGCTGTTTTTT. Translating it yields CASSSARLSGGGTGELFF.

This chain joins TRBV7-2 and TRBJ1-4, with D possibly TRBD1 on 5 matching bases. Trimming took 5 bases from V and 10 from J, leaving 11 bases between them. Germline V gene lookup returns CDR1 SGHTA and CDR2 FQGNSA. There are 12 residues in the CDR3. The CDR3 nucleotides are TGTGCCAGCAGCGGCAGAAGGGGAAAACTGTTTTTT. This translates into CASSGRRGKLFF.

The gene calls are TRBV24-1 and TRBJ1-2; 8 bases are shared with TRBD1. Germline V gene data show CDR1 as KGHDR and CDR2 as SFDVKD. V lost 5 bases, J lost 8 bases, and 6 bases stayed unmatched. The CDR3 is made up of 13 amino acids. The CDR3: CATSATGGRGYTF. Here the CDR3 DNA reads TGTGCCACCAGTGCAACAGGGGGTCGGGGCTACACCTTC.

The V gene is TRBV5-6, the J gene TRBJ2-3; 10 bases agree with TRBD2. Germline-derived CDR1 and CDR2 are SGHDT and YYEEEE. The CDR3 runs to 15 residues. V was pared by 2 bases and J by 3 bases, with 3 bases of the junction left unmatched. CDR3 coding DNA: TGTGCCAGCAGCTTTGTAGCGGGGGGAACAGATACGCAGTATTTT. Translating gives CASSFVAGGTDTQYF.

The genes are TRBV27 and TRBJ1-4; D is unclear. CDR1 is MNHEY and CDR2 is SMNVEV in the germline V gene (reference sequence). V shed 5 bases and J shed 2 bases, with 12 bases lying between them. The CDR3 is made up of 15 amino acids. In nucleotides, the CDR3 is TGTGCCAGCAGTCCCTCGAGTTGGACTAATGAAAAACTGTTTTTT. Protein sequence: CASSPSSWTNEKLFF.

The genes are TRBV29-1 and TRBJ1-1; no firm D call. Between the trimmed V and J ends, which lost 7 bases and 1 base, there was a span of 10 bases. The CDR3 is made up of 12 amino acids. Germline V gene lookup returns CDR1 SQVTM and CDR2 ANQGSEA. The CDR3 DNA reads as TGCAGCGCCCTTTATTGGAACACTGAAGCTTTCTTT. Translation: CSALYWNTEAFF.

The rearrangement links TRBV19 to TRBJ2-7; tentatively, D is TRBD1 (6 bases). Germline-derived CDR1 and CDR2 are LNHDA and SQIVND (reference sequence). The CDR3 spans 15 residues. The ends were cut back, 5 bases at V and 0 bases at J, with 14 bases in the middle. CDR3 coding DNA: TGTGCCAGTAGTCCTATATCGACAGGCTCCTACGAGCAGTACTTC. It encodes CASSPISTGSYEQYF.

The chain joins TRBV11-2 to TRBJ1-2; TRBD1 might be the D (5 bases). V lost 3 bases to trimming and J lost 4 bases, with 9 bases between them. The CDR3 totals 13 residues. CDR1 and CDR2 from the germline V gene are SGHAT and FQNNGV. As DNA, the CDR3 is TGTGCCAGCAGCTTCGACAGTTCCTATGGCTACACCTTC. It codes for CASSFDSSYGYTF.

The chain links TRBV27 to TRBJ2-7, with 9 bases that match TRBD2. Unmatched junction bases numbered 13, after V lost 3 bases and J lost 7 bases. The CDR3 spans 16 residues. Per the germline V gene, CDR1 is MNHEY and CDR2 is SMNVEV (reference sequence). This CDR3 is CASSFVPVVAGEEQYF. The CDR3 coding sequence is TGTGCCAGCAGTTTTGTCCCCGTGGTAGCGGGAGAAGAGCAGTACTTC.

CDR3 sequence: CASSLGIAAQHF. CDR3 nucleotides: TGTGCCAGCAGCTTAGGAATTGCGGCCCAGCATTTT. The gene calls are TRBV7-9 and TRBJ1-5, with D unresolved. This CDR3 has 12 amino acids. Looked up from germline, CDR1 is SEHNR and CDR2 is FQNEAQ (reference sequence). The ends were cut back, 1 base at V and 11 bases at J, with 9 bases in the middle.

The rearrangement links TRBV4-2 to TRBJ2-1, with TRBD2 identical over 7 bases. CDR1 and CDR2 (germline): LGHNA, YNFKEQ. The CDR3 sequence is 16 residues long. Germline trimming cut 0 bases from V and 2 bases from J; bases unmatched to any gene: 4. CDR3 sequence reads: CASSQDSAGAYNEQFF. The DNA for the CDR3 is TGTGCCAGCAGCCAAGATTCGGCGGGAGCCTACAATGAGCAGTTCTTC.

The chain carries TRBV9 and TRBJ2-1, with TRBD2 identical over 9 bases. The J segment lost 8 bases and the V segment lost 2 bases, leaving 2 bases of the junction unmatched. Germline values: CDR1 SGDLS, CDR2 YYNGEE. The CDR3 loop spans 13 amino acids. This CDR3 is CASSVSGSYEQFF. The DNA for the CDR3 is TGTGCCAGCAGCGTTAGCGGGAGCTATGAGCAGTTCTTC.

This chain joins TRBV30 and TRBJ2-7; 7 nucleotides agree with TRBD1. This CDR3 comprises 14 residues. The V and J ends lost 1 base and 2 bases, in that order; junction bases with no gene match: 5. The germline gives CDR1 GTSNPN, CDR2 SVGIG (reference sequence). Here the CDR3 reads CAWSEGQGAYEQYF. The DNA for the CDR3 is TGTGCCTGGAGTGAGGGGCAGGGGGCCTACGAGCAGTACTTC.

The V gene is TRBV9, the J gene TRBJ2-1; TRBD2 matches at 14 bases. Germline V lookup: CDR1 SGDLS, CDR2 YYNGEE. This CDR3 contains 16 residues. Germline trimming cut 4 bases from V and 7 bases from J; bases unmatched to any gene: 7. CDR3 sequence reads: CASSPQTSGGANEQFF. The CDR3 DNA reads as TGTGCCAGCAGCCCCCAGACTAGCGGGGGGGCAAATGAGCAGTTCTTC.

This sequence joins TRBV5-5 and TRBJ2-2; D ambiguous. Germline assignment: CDR1 SGHKS and CDR2 YYEKEE (reference sequence). This CDR3 is built from 15 residues. V was shortened by 1 base and J by 2 bases, with 9 bases between the two germline ends. Here the CDR3 reads CASSLHGGNTGELFF. The CDR3, as DNA: TGTGCCAGCAGCTTGCACGGCGGAAACACCGGGGAGCTGTTTTTT.

The count of this clone is one. The chain recombines TRBV7-2 with TRBJ2-7; D is unresolved. The CDR3 is 11 residues long. Germline V CDR1 and CDR2: SGHTA, FQGNSA. The V gene lost 5 bases and the J gene lost 3 bases, with 5 bases spanning the gap. The DNA of the CDR3 is TGTGCCAGCAGCCCACTCTACGAGCAGTACTTC. As protein: CASSPLYEQYF.